The rows below give T cell receptor beta chains drawn from one sample of a study of T cells after posttransplantation cyclophosphamide. TCRdb's table, derived via immunoSEQ multiplex PCR, lists solely in-frame clones and lacks some. The data contain approximately 12,000 clones, 80% to 85% of them singletons. This specimen consisted of PBMCs, obtained roughly 370 days after allogeneic stem cell transplant with calcineurin inhibitor and methotrexate. All receptors come from a male patient in his thirties who received an allogeneic stem cell transplant from an unrelated donor, was CMV-positive, and had acute GVHD only. The T cells may partly be graft donor cells. Each CDR3 is given with its conserved first and last residue.

cdr3_aa j_call v_call
CASSYRDSDEQYF NA TRBV5-4
CASSLEASGGYNEQFF TRBJ2-1 TRBV5-1
CASSLVRTKETQYF TRBJ2-5 TRBV7-6
CASSLGGLGELFF TRBJ2-2 TRBV18
CATRTRGRLGIDTEAFF TRBJ1-1 TRBV15
CASSSGGAYEQYF TRBJ2-7 TRBV7-9
CASSQDRGAEQYF TRBJ2-7 TRBV11-3
CASSLYGGGEQFF TRBJ2-1 TRBV5-1
CAWSAGTMNTEAFF TRBJ1-1 TRBV30
CASSEPQGARGTQYF TRBJ2-5 TRBV2
CASSPLAGGTDTQYF TRBJ2-3 TRBV27
CASSQELPRRNQPQHF TRBJ1-5 TRBV4-1
CATTISGTGVYEQYF TRBJ2-7 TRBV19
CASSPAVVGDQPQHF TRBJ1-5 TRBV28
CASSPPSGTGTFGYTF TRBJ1-2 TRBV5-1
CASSELAPTYEQYF TRBJ2-7 TRBV6-1
CASSQGQGVLGQYF TRBJ2-7 TRBV4-1
CASSKEGAHTEAFF TRBJ1-1 TRBV27
CASSYSTGRGYTF TRBJ1-2 TRBV6-6
CASSSQTGLSLHF TRBJ1-6 TRBV13
CASSQTASYGYTF TRBJ1-2 TRBV19
CAWRVSLNTEAFF TRBJ1-1 TRBV30
CASGLRGSAGNTIYF TRBJ1-3 TRBV12-5
CASSEGGRGNQPQHF TRBJ1-5 TRBV25-1
CASSVAEGSYGYTF TRBJ1-2 TRBV9
CASSQDLEGLAGPDGSFF TRBJ2-1 TRBV4-1
CASSPPGRAAYEQYF TRBJ2-7 TRBV18
CAISGQGKGSPLHF TRBJ1-6 TRBV10-3
CASSLWRDRAEAFF TRBJ1-1 TRBV7-9
CASSPGTSGHYEQYF TRBJ2-7 TRBV14
CASRQVTGGDTQYF TRBJ2-3 TRBV5-1
CASRGAGEQFF TRBJ2-1 TRBV7-9
CASSRRDRGTEAFF TRBJ1-1 TRBV4-1
CASSLSGRGPYEQYF TRBJ2-7 TRBV13
CASATDYSGNTIYF TRBJ1-3 TRBV18
CASSLPGGTEAFF TRBJ1-1 TRBV7-3
CASSQQYSGKNIQYF TRBJ2-4 TRBV4-1
CASSSTGGGNTIYF TRBJ1-3 TRBV11-2
CASSLDLAGLAGGAYEQYF TRBJ2-7 TRBV7-2
CASSYGPHRGNIQYF TRBJ2-4 TRBV6-5
CASSPPTGLGTGELFF TRBJ2-2 TRBV27
CASSVGRAWDTEAFF TRBJ1-1 TRBV10-2
CASTMMDRGKSEAFF TRBJ1-1 TRBV6-6
CATRGHPSLEQYF TRBJ2-7 TRBV7-8
CAWRAGAETQYF TRBJ2-5 TRBV30
CASSPPAPSSYNEQFF TRBJ2-1 TRBV27
CASSQIDLSSYEQYF TRBJ2-7 TRBV4-1
CASSSFSAGQETQYF TRBJ2-5 TRBV5-6
CAGRQGPTDTQYF TRBJ2-3 TRBV2
CASSSWGGQETQYF TRBJ2-5 TRBV9
CASSAGLTGSHEKLFF TRBJ1-4 TRBV5-1
CSVGQGNNSPLHF TRBJ1-6 TRBV29-1
CASSFGQGDGYTF TRBJ1-2 TRBV2
CASSYGGGGPYEQYF TRBJ2-7 TRBV6-6